Listed below are T cell receptor beta chains from one sample, sequenced in a study of CD8 T cells in ankylosing spondylitis. Each CDR3 protein gets one entry after TCRdb re-called the 5' RACE reads with MiXCR. Here the sample spans nearly 350,000 distinct CDR3 sequences, about 15% being singletons. Input material: blood, either unsorted or a sorted T cell fraction (not recorded which). These receptors were collected from a male donor with ankylosing spondylitis or in good health (not recorded which). CDR3s leave out the opening cysteine and the closing phenylalanine or tryptophan.

>TRBV6-1|TRBJ1-2
ASSEEVGGGFGYT
>TRBV11-3|TRBJ2-5
ASSFGPTQY
>TRBV4-1|TRBJ2-3
ASSQAGSGTDTQY
>TRBV20-1|TRBJ2-2
SARLGAGVTGELF
>TRBV19|TRBJ1-5
ASKGGARGQPQH
>TRBV12-3/TRBV12-4|TRBJ2-7
ASSLSGNYEQY
>TRBV2|TRBJ1-1
ATLEGVNTEAF
>TRBV5-1|TRBJ2-7
ASSLDIYEQY
>TRBV10-3|TRBJ2-1
AISEVGPQNEQF
>TRBV11-3|TRBJ2-4
ASSPQLQGAKNIQY
>TRBV10-3|TRBJ2-1
AISESTSGAQSYNEQF
>TRBV29-1|TRBJ2-7
SVEDSWGRFNEQY
>TRBV11-2|TRBJ2-3
ASSRGTSGGASTDTQY
>TRBV6-5|TRBJ2-7
ASKGSAEQY
>TRBV5-1|TRBJ1-2
ASSYGSGDYGYT
>TRBV5-1|TRBJ1-4
ASSPREGNEKLF
>TRBV5-5|TRBJ2-1
ASSSGLAVLNEQF
>TRBV29-1|TRBJ1-1
SVPTANTEAF
>TRBV30|TRBJ2-1
AWSVLLRAGGYNEQF
>TRBV30|TRBJ2-6
ARGLFYRVYHSGANVLT
>TRBV7-2|TRBJ2-5
ASTPAPGRETQY
>TRBV29-1|TRBJ2-7
SVGQLGYEQY
>TRBV20-1|TRBJ2-3
SARQYTDTQY
>TRBV6-2/TRBV6-3|TRBJ1-3
ASTTGNSGNTIY
>TRBV3-1|TRBJ2-5
ASSQVRTSGGGTQY
>TRBV20-1|TRBJ2-3
SAQSHGQYTDTQY
>TRBV3-1|TRBJ2-5
ASSPGLAGRNQETQY
>TRBV7-8|TRBJ2-6
ASSLGRLNSGANVLT
>TRBV18|TRBJ2-1
ASSPKGHLFNEQF
>TRBV12-3/TRBV12-4|TRBJ1-2
ASSSTGAGGYT
>TRBV18|TRBJ2-5
ASSPFGEGETQY
>TRBV5-1|TRBJ1-2
ASSLLQGSNYGYT
>TRBV29-1|TRBJ1-5
SVGTGAALGQH
>TRBV7-9|TRBJ2-2
ASSRLDRETGELF